This T cell receptor beta chain was sequenced in a study of PD-1 blockade in classical Hodgkin lymphoma. The CDR3 contains 12 residues. V was clipped by 0 bases and J by 7 bases, with 8 bases between them. Looked up from germline, CDR1 is SGHRS and CDR2 is YFSETQ. Specified time point: cycle 4 day 1 (C4D1), after 5 to 7 weeks of nivolumab. Every patient relapsed after autologous stem cell transplantation, and brentuximab vedotin exposure varied. Researchers pulled CD8+ T cells out of thawed PBMCs using magnetic negative selection. Data came from immunoSEQ multiplex PCR; TCRdb stores just in-frame clones and leaves some out. The data show about 20,000 clones, 75% to 90% seen once. This clone was found a few times.

The sequenced sample was CD8+ T cells from blood, obtained before the fourth cycle of nivolumab. The rearrangement uses TRBV5-1 and TRBJ2-7; possibly TRBD2 for D (5 bases). This TCR was recovered from a human donor with classical Hodgkin lymphoma. Here the CDR3 DNA reads TGCGCCAGCAGCTTGGGGGCGGGTGAGCAGTACTTC. It yields the protein CASSLGAGEQYF.